These T cell receptor beta chains were read from a single sample in a study of radiotherapy plus CTLA-4 blockade in lung cancer. The method was immunoSEQ multiplex PCR; TCRdb's version includes in-frame clones alone and lacks a portion of them. Of about 110,000 clones in the sample, roughly 86% were seen once. Sequenced material: peripheral blood, taken from a patient treated with radiotherapy plus ipilimumab. All receptors derive from a human donor with non-small cell lung cancer that progressed on radiotherapy plus ipilimumab. Some clones in this sample may be carry-over from other donors' samples. Each CDR3 is given with its conserved first and last residue. D genes are given only for firm matches. Size is stated for part of the rows, as once, few or many counts, or as a class when the clone is expanded.

14,TRBV30,TRBJ2-3,.,TRBD2,TGTGCCTGGAGATTTAGCGGGTTGACAGATACGCAGTATTTT,CAWRFSGLTDTQYF
15,TRBV7-8,TRBJ1-1,.,.,TGTGCCAGCAGCTCTCCTGGGTCTTTCGCTTCGAGAGCTTTCTTT,CASSSPGSFASRAFF
15,TRBV9,TRBJ1-1,.,.,TGTGCCAGCAGCGTCGACCCAATAGAGAACACTGAAGCTTTCTTT,CASSVDPIENTEAFF
14,TRBV6-6,TRBJ1-3,.,.,TGTGCCAGCAGTTACTCAGGGTCTGGAAACACCATATATTTT,CASSYSGSGNTIYF
16,TRBV9,TRBJ2-7,.,TRBD1,TGTGCCAGCAGCCCCGGGACAGCGTCTTACTCCTACGAGCAGTACTTC,CASSPGTASYSYEQYF
15,TRBV7-2,TRBJ2-5,.,.,TGTGCCAGCAGCTTATTCATGGGCGCGGAAGAGACCCAGTACTTC,CASSLFMGAEETQYF
15,TRBV11-2,TRBJ1-6,.,.,TGTGCCAGCAGCTCCCGACAGACCCTCCATTCACCCCTCCACTTT,CASSSRQTLHSPLHF
15,TRBV27,TRBJ2-2,few,TRBD2,TGTGCCAGCAGTTGGGCAGCGGGATACACCGGGGAGCTGTTTTTT,CASSWAAGYTGELFF
13,TRBV10-3,TRBJ1-1,.,TRBD1,TGTGCCATCACAGGCAGGGGGCTCACTGAAGCTTTCTTT,CAITGRGLTEAFF
14,TRBV6-6,TRBJ1-1,.,TRBD1,TGTGTCACAGATCCGGGACAGTCGGGCCCGCGAGCTTTCTTT,CVTDPGQSGPRAFF
12,TRBV6-6,TRBJ1-6,.,.,TGTGCCAGCAGTTCCGGCCGAGGGGCCCTCCACTTT,CASSSGRGALHF
14,TRBV6-1,TRBJ2-1,.,.,TGTGCCAGCAGGCCGACTAGTCGTGGCAATGAGCAGTTCTTC,CASRPTSRGNEQFF
14,TRBV7-9,TRBJ2-1,once,.,TGTGCCAGCAGCTTAGGGGTCTCGGTCAATGAGCAGTTCTTC,CASSLGVSVNEQFF
17,TRBV14,TRBJ2-2,.,TRBD1,TGTGCCAGCAGCCCCCACTTCGGACAGGGGAACACCGGGGAGCTGTTTTTT,CASSPHFGQGNTGELFF
12,TRBV2,TRBJ1-1,.,.,TGTGCCAGCAGTGATGTGAACACTGAAGCTTTCTTT,CASSDVNTEAFF
14,TRBV10-3,TRBJ2-1,.,.,TGTGCCATCAGCGCAGGGATTCTGCTCAATGAGCAGTTCTTC,CAISAGILLNEQFF
12,TRBV28,TRBJ1-1,.,.,TGTGCCAGCAGTTTTTTGAACACTGAAGCTTTCTTT,CASSFLNTEAFF
19,TRBV27,TRBJ2-1,.,.,TGTGCCAGCGGACCGAGACCAGACAGGACGTATTACTCTATCAATGAGCAGTTCTTC,CASGPRPDRTYYSINEQFF